The 2 T cell receptor beta chains given below trace back to one sample, sequenced in a study of PD-1 blockade in mismatch repair-deficient tumors. Libraries were prepared by immunoSEQ multiplex PCR; TCRdb keeps only in-frame clonotypes and omits some of them. Of about 51,000 clones in the sample, about 80% were seen once. The sequencing here drew on peripheral blood, taken 4 weeks after starting pembrolizumab. The receptors come from an adult with mismatch repair-deficient cancer.

Points on this clone: At the DNA level, this CDR3 is encoded by other sequences in the same sample as well. The chain employs TRBV20-1 and TRBJ1-4; no reliable D call. The CDR3 loop spans 11 amino acids. V lost 4 bases to trimming and J lost 6 bases, with 6 bases between them. Looked up from germline, CDR1 is DFQATT and CDR2 is SNEGSKA (reference sequence). The CDR3 region is CSAKRDEKLFF. CDR3 DNA: TGCAGTGCTAAACGGGATGAAAAACTGTTTTTT.

J is TRBJ2-7 and V is TRBV28; 12 bases map to TRBD2. The CDR3 has 15 residues. Germline CDR1 MDHEN, CDR2 SYDVKM. J lost 5 bases, V lost 2 bases, and 4 bases had no gene match. CDR3 residues: CASSLPSGRVNEQYF. As DNA, the CDR3 is TGTGCCAGCAGTTTACCTAGCGGGAGGGTCAACGAGCAGTACTTC.